A selection of T cell receptor beta chains follows, all from one sample in a study of graft-versus-host responses after intestinal transplantation. TCRdb keeps only in-frame clones here, not all; method: immunoSEQ multiplex PCR. Of about 15,000 clones listed, about 61% are singletons. Sequences were derived from ileum tissue, sampled 524 days after transplant. These receptors were collected from a human patient who received an intestinal transplant, so some T cells may come from the graft donor. Both conserved end residues are part of each CDR3. The D gene is left open where the match is weak. A clone size is listed for some rows: how often the clone was seen (once, few, many), or a class if it is expanded.

abundance	d_gene	v_gene	j_gene	CDR3nt	CDR3aa
-	TRBD1	TRBV15	TRBJ2-7	TGTGCCACCAGCGTCGGGACAGGGGTGGGGCAGTACTTC	CATSVGTGVGQYF
-	-	TRBV12-5	TRBJ2-3	TGTGCTAGTGGTTTGGGAACAGGGACAGATACGCAGTATTTT	CASGLGTGTDTQYF
few	-	TRBV6-1	TRBJ1-5	TGTGCCAGCAGTGAAAGAGGGCCGTATAGCAATCAGCCCCAGCATTTT	CASSERGPYSNQPQHF
few	-	TRBV14	TRBJ1-3	TGTGCCAGCAGCCGGGACTTAGGAAACACCATATATTTT	CASSRDLGNTIYF
-	TRBD1	TRBV6-5	TRBJ1-1	TGTGCCAGCAGTTACGGGACAGCGAACACTGAAGCTTTCTTT	CASSYGTANTEAFF
-	-	TRBV18	TRBJ1-1	TGTGCCAGCTCACCTATAGGGGGTGACACTGAAGCTTTCTTT	CASSPIGGDTEAFF
-	-	TRBV6-4	TRBJ2-1	TGTGCCAGCAGTGTTGGAGCGGAGAGTTACAATGAGCAGTTCTTC	CASSVGAESYNEQFF
-	-	TRBV7-2	TRBJ1-1	TGTGCCAGCAGTCTAGCAGGGGCCACTGAAGCTTTCTTT	CASSLAGATEAFF
-	-	TRBV2	TRBJ1-1	TGTGCCAGCAGTGATGAACAGGGCTCTGAAGCTTTCTTT	CASSDEQGSEAFF
-	TRBD1	TRBV30	TRBJ1-2	TGTGCCTGGAGTGTCCGGCAGGGGGAGGAGGGCTACACCTTC	CAWSVRQGEEGYTF
-	-	TRBV6-1	TRBJ1-4	TGTGCCAGCAGTGAATCAGGGTGGGAAGAGGAAGAACTGTTTTTT	CASSESGWEEEELFF
few	TRBD1	TRBV29-1	TRBJ2-5	TGCAGCGTAGACAGGGGGGTGCAAGAGACCCAGTACTTC	CSVDRGVQETQYF
-	TRBD1	TRBV10-3	TRBJ1-2	TGTGCCATCACCCAAGCGACAGGGGCGAACTATGGCTACACCTTC	CAITQATGANYGYTF
-	TRBD2	TRBV2	TRBJ2-4	TGTGCCAGCAGTGAAGCGATCCTAGCGGGGGCCAAAAACATTCAGTACTTC	CASSEAILAGAKNIQYF